These 20 T cell receptor beta chains were sequenced from one sample in a study of technical replicates of blood from several donors. Assay used: immunoSEQ multiplex PCR; TCRdb lists only in-frame clones, some missing. The sample records around 49,000 clones, about 96% being singletons. Specimen: T cells isolated from PBMCs. These receptor sequences come from a human donor in good health.

The chain is built from TRBV9 and TRBJ2-6, with 7 positions matching TRBD1. From germline, CDR1 is SGDLS and CDR2 YYNGEE. The CDR3 has 18 amino acids. Trimming at V came to 3 bases and at J to 1 base, leaving 10 bases not matched to a gene. The CDR3 is CASSATGTATSGANVLTF. The CDR3, as DNA: TGTGCCAGCAGCGCCACCGGGACAGCCACTTCTGGGGCCAACGTCCTGACTTTC.

V and J are TRBV27 and TRBJ2-7; TRBD2 might be the D (6 bases). Germline CDR1 MNHEY, CDR2 SMNVEV (reference sequence). The CDR3 consists of 15 residues. V was pared by 0 bases and J by 6 bases, with 15 bases between. For the CDR3, the DNA is TGTGCCAGCAGTTTATCCCAGGGTGGAGGGCCCGAGCAGTACTTC. As protein: CASSLSQGGGPEQYF.

The chain couples TRBV6-5 to TRBJ2-5; TRBD2 is a possible D gene (6 bases). Germline V lookup: CDR1 MNHEY, CDR2 SVGAGI. This CDR3 has 11 amino acids. V lost 8 bases and J lost 5, with 9 bases in between. The CDR3 is CASYRGETQYF. The CDR3 DNA reads TGTGCCAGCTATCGGGGGGAGACCCAGTACTTC.

The rearrangement links TRBV25-1 to TRBJ2-2, with D tentatively TRBD2 (6 bases). The germline V gene has CDR1 MGHDK and CDR2 SYGVNS. Trimming took 11 bases from V and 3 from J, leaving 10 bases between them. CDR3 length: 12 residues. CDR3 sequence: CAYRGYTGELFF. The CDR3 region has the DNA TGTGCCTATCGGGGGTACACCGGGGAGCTGTTTTTT.

V is TRBV7-9 and J is TRBJ2-7; 9 nucleotides match TRBD1. Germline V gene lookup returns CDR1 SEHNR and CDR2 FQNEAQ (reference sequence). There are 17 residues in the CDR3. V shed 3 bases, J shed 4 bases, and the junction held 13 bases outside the gene matches. The CDR3 region is CASSLAQTGGLIYEQYF. The CDR3, as DNA: TGTGCCAGCAGCTTGGCCCAGACAGGGGGTCTTATTTACGAGCAGTACTTC.

The chain recombines TRBV11-2 with TRBJ2-3, with D hard to call. From germline, CDR1 is SGHAT and CDR2 FQNNGV. This CDR3 has 14 residues. V lost 5 bases, J lost 2 bases, and 11 bases lay in between. The CDR3 loop is CASSTQILTDTQYF. The CDR3 DNA reads as TGTGCCAGCAGCACGCAAATACTCACAGATACGCAGTATTTT.

This clone has more than one count but fewer than ten. The J gene is TRBJ1-2, the V gene TRBV7-3; 8 bases map to TRBD1. This CDR3 spans 15 amino acids. From germline, CDR1 is SGHTA and CDR2 FQGTGA. The V segment lost 5 bases and the J segment 2 bases; nucleotides outside the gene matches: 7. CDR3 protein: CASSEGTGSNYGYTF. The CDR3, as DNA: TGTGCCAGCAGCGAAGGGACAGGCTCAAACTATGGCTACACCTTC.

The chain links TRBV5-1 to TRBJ1-2; D gene unclear. Between the trimmed V and J ends, which lost 1 base and 7 bases, there was a span of 8 bases. The CDR3 has 12 residues. CDR1 is SGHRS and CDR2 is YFSETQ in the germline V gene. The CDR3 DNA reads as TGCGCCAGCAGCTTGTCCGGGGTTGGCTACACCTTC. Translated: CASSLSGVGYTF.

As concerns this clone: The limits of the CDR3 on the DNA are not certain, so only TCRdb's listed CDR3 is given. The CDR3 is CASTSVSGKYNEQFF. The V and J genes are TRBV19 and TRBJ2-1; TRBD2 was called by the table and not checked on the DNA. The CDR3 length equals 15 residues, ends included. Germline V lookup: CDR1 LNHDA, CDR2 SQIVND (reference sequence).

The V call is TRBV28, the J call TRBJ1-2; possible D gene TRBD1, 6 bases. V was clipped by 8 bases and J by 5 bases, with 15 bases between them. Germline-derived CDR1 and CDR2 are MDHEN and SYDVKM. This CDR3 comprises 13 residues. The CDR3 nucleotides are TGTGCCAGCCGAAACAGGGACACATATGGCTACACCTTC. This gives the protein CASRNRDTYGYTF.

The chain combines TRBV4-2 with TRBJ2-1; D gene ambiguous. The ends were cut back, 6 bases at V and 5 bases at J, with 8 bases in the middle. Germline loops: CDR1 LGHNA, CDR2 YNFKEQ. CDR3 length: 12 residues. CDR3 in amino acids: CASRLANNEQFF. CDR3 sequence (DNA): TGTGCCAGCAGGTTAGCCAACAATGAGCAGTTCTTC.

This clone has only one observation. V is TRBV25-1 and J is TRBJ2-3; D is undetermined. The germline CDR1 and CDR2 sequences are MGHDK and SYGVNS. The CDR3 sequence is 13 residues long. Trimming removed 3 bases from V and 0 bases from J, with 4 bases in between. CDR3 loop: CASSDTSTDTQYF. CDR3 DNA sequence: TGTGCCAGCAGTGACACTAGCACAGATACGCAGTATTTT.

The chain uses TRBV2 and TRBJ2-3; TRBD2 aligns across 14 bases. Germline V gene data show CDR1 as SNHLY and CDR2 as FYNNEI. The CDR3 consists of 14 residues. V shed 5 bases, J shed 6 bases, and the junction held 1 base outside the gene matches. The CDR3 DNA reads as TGTGCCAGCAGTCGACTAGCGGGAGGGGATACGCAGTATTTT. Protein product: CASSRLAGGDTQYF.

This chain connects TRBV7-2 to TRBJ2-7; D gene unclear. V was shortened by 1 base and J by 0 bases, with 13 bases between the two germline ends. The CDR3 totals 16 residues. Germline loops: CDR1 SGHTA, CDR2 FQGNSA. In DNA, the CDR3 is TGTGCCAGCAGCTTAGGGTTAAGCGCCTTCTCCTACGAGCAGTACTTC. Translating gives CASSLGLSAFSYEQYF.

The V call is TRBV6-5, the J call TRBJ2-7; the match to TRBD2 covers 11 bases. Unmatched junction bases numbered 8, after V lost 2 bases and J lost 5 bases. Germline V CDR1 and CDR2: MNHEY, SVGAGI. This CDR3 spans 16 amino acids. DNA of the CDR3: TGTGCCAGCAGTTACCACACTAGCGGGAGAAGCCACGAGCAGTACTTC. The encoded protein is CASSYHTSGRSHEQYF.

CDR3 coding DNA: TGTGCCAGCAGTTTAAGGCTAGCGGCTACATACGAGCAGTACTTC. It codes for CASSLRLAATYEQYF. The chain carries TRBV27 and TRBJ2-7; TRBD2 matches 7 bases. V gave up 2 bases and J gave up 4 bases; unmatched junction bases: 8. There are 15 residues in the CDR3. CDR1 and CDR2 (germline): MNHEY, SMNVEV (reference sequence).

This chain joins TRBV23-1 and TRBJ1-2, with TRBD1 identical over 12 bases. TRBV23-1 is placed among ORFs of uncertain function. After removal of 2 bases from V and 3 bases from J, the junction contained 10 bases not matched to a gene. This CDR3 spans 18 amino acids. The CDR3 reads CASSQAVPGQGADYGYTF. CDR3 coding DNA: TGCGCCAGCAGTCAAGCTGTCCCGGGACAGGGGGCAGACTATGGCTACACCTTC.

The chain is built from TRBV29-1 and TRBJ2-1; 7 bases are shared with TRBD1. CDR3 length equals 15 residues. The V and J ends lost 0 bases and 8 bases, in that order; junction bases with no gene match: 10. Per the germline V gene, CDR1 is SQVTM and CDR2 is ANQGSEA. The CDR3 DNA is TGCAGCGTTGAAGAGGTGAAGGGGGCGGTCGATGAGCAGTTCTTC. This translates into CSVEEVKGAVDEQFF.

The chain joins TRBV15 to TRBJ2-7; 9 bases agree with TRBD1. The CDR3 covers 16 residues. Germline V lookup: CDR1 LNHNV, CDR2 YYDKDF (reference sequence). V gave up 3 bases and J gave up 6 bases; unmatched junction bases: 12. This CDR3 is CATSRGTPGTGSEQYF. The CDR3 DNA is TGTGCCACCAGCAGGGGGACTCCCGGGACAGGGTCCGAGCAGTACTTC.

This chain joins TRBV5-4 and TRBJ2-3, with TRBD2 identical over 11 bases. This CDR3 is 16 amino acids long. The trim removed 1 base at V and 5 bases at J, leaving 6 bases unmatched. CDR1 SGHNT and CDR2 YYREEE come from the germline V gene (reference sequence). CDR3 amino acids: CASSLKLAGERDTQYF. CDR3 bases: TGTGCCAGCAGCTTGAAACTAGCGGGAGAGAGAGATACGCAGTATTTT.